This T cell receptor beta chain was identified during a study of T cell changes during pregnancy in multiple sclerosis. The table came from immunoSEQ multiplex PCR; TCRdb's copy has only in-frame clones and leaves some out. The sample consists of some 31,000 clones, around 94% of them appearing once. Trimming took 2 bases from V and 5 from J, leaving 15 bases between them. Germline assignment: CDR1 SGHTA and CDR2 FQGTGA. The CDR3 loop spans 15 amino acids. The chain couples TRBV7-3 to TRBJ2-5; possible D gene TRBD2, 6 bases. The sample here was CD8+ T cells from peripheral blood mononuclear cells, taken before pregnancy. The sequence was obtained from a female donor with multiple sclerosis, enrolled in a pregnancy study. CDR3 sequence: CASSLGGGWRETQYF. DNA for the CDR3: TGTGCCAGCAGCTTAGGGGGAGGCTGGCGGGAGACCCAGTACTTC.